The rows below give T cell receptor beta chains drawn from one sample of a study of T cells in Graves' hyperthyroidism and ophthalmopathy. TCRdb re-called the multiplex PCR reads with MiXCR, one entry per CDR3 protein. Counted here are about 400,000 distinct CDR3 sequences, more than 13% occurring once; the ten biggest clones make up roughly 33%. The sequenced material came from blood. The receptors come from a woman between 25 and 40 years old with Graves' hyperthyroidism. CDR3s include the opening cysteine and the closing phenylalanine or tryptophan. The D gene is left open where the match is weak. Clone size is shown for a subset of rows, as once, few, many or a class of expanded clone.

abundance,v_gene,d_gene,j_gene,CDR3aa,CDR3nt
NA,TRBV27,NA,TRBJ2-1,CASSLVQTPSRAGYEQFF,TGTGCCAGCAGTTTAGTCCAAACCCCATCTAGGGCGGGTTATGAGCAGTTCTTC
few,TRBV20-1,NA,TRBJ2-5,CSALRSVQETQYF,TGCAGTGCCCTCCGGTCGGTGCAAGAGACCCAGTACTTC
few,TRBV29-1,TRBD1,TRBJ2-1,CSVAYGTGGYNEQFF,TGCAGCGTTGCGTACGGGACAGGGGGCTACAATGAGCAGTTCTTC
NA,TRBV20-1,NA,TRBJ2-3,CSATRGGTDTQYF,TGCAGTGCCACAAGAGGGGGCACAGATACGCAGTATTTT
few,TRBV5-1,NA,TRBJ2-7,CASSLYSSSYEQYF,TGCGCCAGCAGCTTGTATTCTAGCTCCTACGAGCAGTACTTC
few,TRBV19,NA,TRBJ2-1,CASSIASQYYNEQFF,TGTGCCAGTAGTATCGCTAGTCAGTATTACAATGAGCAGTTCTTC
many,TRBV11-3,NA,TRBJ2-3,CASSGPSTDTQYF,TGTGCCAGCAGCGGGCCCAGCACAGATACGCAGTATTTT
few,TRBV29-1,NA,TRBJ2-3,CSVVPAGITDTQYF,TGCAGCGTTGTCCCAGCGGGTATAACAGATACGCAGTATTTT
many,TRBV6-1,TRBD2,TRBJ2-1,CASRHRLAEHNEQFF,TGTGCCAGCAGGCATCGACTAGCGGAGCACAATGAGCAGTTCTTC
few,TRBV6-1,TRBD1,TRBJ2-2,CASSLPGQGAYTGELFF,TGTGCCAGCAGCCTACCGGGACAGGGGGCGTACACCGGGGAGCTGTTTTTT
few,TRBV18,NA,TRBJ2-3,CASSPTEADTQYF,TGTGCCAGCTCACCGACGGAGGCAGATACGCAGTATTTT
NA,TRBV6-2/TRBV6-3,TRBD2,TRBJ2-3,CASSRTSGSSDTQYF,TGTGCCAGCAGTCGGACTAGCGGGAGTTCAGATACGCAGTATTTT
many,TRBV27,NA,TRBJ2-2,CATYSTWTPYTGELFF,TGTGCCACCTATTCCACCTGGACACCTTACACCGGGGAGCTGTTTTTT
NA,TRBV28,NA,TRBJ2-5,CASSFASQGETQYF,TGTGCCAGCAGTTTCGCCAGCCAGGGAGAGACCCAGTACTTC
many,TRBV28,NA,TRBJ2-5,CASTSTGNLQETQYF,TGTGCCAGCACCTCGACGGGTAACCTCCAAGAGACCCAGTACTTC
many,TRBV20-1,NA,TRBJ2-1,CSAAGDHHPNEQFF,TGCAGTGCCGCAGGGGACCACCATCCCAATGAGCAGTTCTTC
NA,TRBV20-1,TRBD2,TRBJ2-3,CSAAGASGSTDTQYF,TGCAGTGCCGCCGGGGCTAGCGGAAGCACAGATACGCAGTATTTT
few,TRBV5-4,TRBD1,TRBJ2-7,CASSFQGAGNEQYF,TGTGCCAGCAGCTTTCAGGGGGCGGGCAACGAGCAGTACTTC
few,TRBV25-1,TRBD1,TRBJ2-7,CASGWDSYEQYF,TGTGCCAGCGGCTGGGACAGTTACGAGCAGTACTTC
many,TRBV4-1,NA,TRBJ2-1,CASSQYASGANEQFF,TGCGCCAGCAGCCAATATGCGTCGGGCGCCAATGAGCAGTTCTTC